This is a list of T cell receptor beta chains from one sample in a study of blood T cell repertoires in COVID-19. Sequencing was performed with immunoSEQ multiplex PCR; in TCRdb, only in-frame clones are kept and a portion is missing. Found here are tens of thousands of clones, about three quarters of them singletons; the top ten hold around 6%. Source material: peripheral blood. Every receptor here comes from a man aged 45 to 65 with active or convalescent COVID-19. The CDR3 runs from the conserved cysteine through the conserved F or W. D genes are given only for firm matches. A row's size may be missing; if present it is once, few, many or a size class.

clone_size: few
v_call: TRBV4-3
d_call: -
j_call: TRBJ1-5
cdr3_nt: TGCGCCAGCAGCCTAGGGGTCTCTGGGCATCAGCCCCAGCATTTT
cdr3_aa: CASSLGVSGHQPQHF

clone_size: -
v_call: TRBV6-5
d_call: -
j_call: TRBJ1-2
cdr3_nt: TGTGCCAGCAGGACAGCGACCAACTATGGCTACACCTTC
cdr3_aa: CASRTATNYGYTF

clone_size: once
v_call: TRBV11-1
d_call: -
j_call: TRBJ2-7
cdr3_nt: TGTGCCAGCAGCCTCCAGGGGTTTGAGCAGTACTTC
cdr3_aa: CASSLQGFEQYF

clone_size: -
v_call: TRBV6-5
d_call: -
j_call: TRBJ2-3
cdr3_nt: TGTGCCAGCAGGTCAACAGATACGCAGTATTTT
cdr3_aa: CASRSTDTQYF

clone_size: -
v_call: TRBV11-2
d_call: TRBD2
j_call: TRBJ2-7
cdr3_nt: TGTGCCAGCAGCGTAGGCGGGGGGCCTACCTACGAGCAGTACTTC
cdr3_aa: CASSVGGGPTYEQYF

clone_size: -
v_call: TRBV6-4
d_call: -
j_call: TRBJ1-6
cdr3_nt: TGTGCCAGCAGCCCCGCGTGGGACACCAGTTCACCCCTCCACTTT
cdr3_aa: CASSPAWDTSSPLHF

clone_size: -
v_call: TRBV3-1/TRBV3-2
d_call: TRBD2
j_call: TRBJ2-7
cdr3_nt: TGTGCCAGCAGCCAGGGACTAGCGGATGTCTACGAGCAGTACTTC
cdr3_aa: CASSQGLADVYEQYF

clone_size: -
v_call: TRBV29-1
d_call: TRBD1
j_call: TRBJ1-1
cdr3_nt: TGCAGCGCCCTAACAGGGGGTGGTGGCACTGAAGCTTTCTTT
cdr3_aa: CSALTGGGGTEAFF

clone_size: -
v_call: TRBV15
d_call: TRBD1
j_call: TRBJ1-1
cdr3_nt: TGTGCCACCAGCTGGACAGGGAACACTGAAGCTTTCTTT
cdr3_aa: CATSWTGNTEAFF

clone_size: once
v_call: TRBV7-3
d_call: -
j_call: TRBJ1-1
cdr3_nt: TGTGCCAGCAGCTCCTCAGGGGTCACTGAAGCTTTCTTT
cdr3_aa: CASSSSGVTEAFF

clone_size: -
v_call: TRBV5-6
d_call: -
j_call: TRBJ1-2
cdr3_nt: TGTGCCAGCAGGGACCGGCGGGCGGAGAACTATGGCTACACCTTC
cdr3_aa: CASRDRRAENYGYTF

clone_size: -
v_call: TRBV15
d_call: TRBD1
j_call: TRBJ1-2
cdr3_nt: TGTGCCACCAGCGGGGACAGGGGAAACTATGGCTACACCTTC
cdr3_aa: CATSGDRGNYGYTF

clone_size: -
v_call: TRBV29-1
d_call: -
j_call: TRBJ2-2
cdr3_nt: TGCAGCGTCACCCCAGGATTGAACACCGGGGAGCTGTTTTTT
cdr3_aa: CSVTPGLNTGELFF

clone_size: -
v_call: TRBV6-2/TRBV6-3
d_call: -
j_call: TRBJ1-1
cdr3_nt: TGTGCCAGCAGTTACCTCTCCGGAGGGAACACTGAAGCTTTCTTT
cdr3_aa: CASSYLSGGNTEAFF

clone_size: -
v_call: TRBV12-3/TRBV12-4
d_call: -
j_call: TRBJ1-2
cdr3_nt: TGTGCCAGCAGCTCCGGGGCGGCGGGGGGCTACACCTTC
cdr3_aa: CASSSGAAGGYTF

clone_size: -
v_call: TRBV29-1
d_call: TRBD1
j_call: TRBJ2-2
cdr3_nt: TGCAGCGTTGAAGATCGGGGACAGGGGTGGACCGGGGAGCTGTTTTTT
cdr3_aa: CSVEDRGQGWTGELFF

clone_size: -
v_call: TRBV19
d_call: TRBD1
j_call: TRBJ1-1
cdr3_nt: TGTGCCAGTAGTATTACAGGGGGCAACACTGAAGCTTTCTTT
cdr3_aa: CASSITGGNTEAFF

clone_size: -
v_call: TRBV7-6
d_call: -
j_call: TRBJ1-6
cdr3_nt: TGTGCCAGCAGCTTACGTTACAGGGATTCACCCCTCCACTTT
cdr3_aa: CASSLRYRDSPLHF

clone_size: -
v_call: TRBV7-3
d_call: TRBD2
j_call: TRBJ2-3
cdr3_nt: TGTGCCAGCAGCGGAGGAACTAGCGGACTCACAGATACGCAGTATTTT
cdr3_aa: CASSGGTSGLTDTQYF

clone_size: once
v_call: TRBV9
d_call: TRBD2
j_call: TRBJ2-7
cdr3_nt: TGTGCCAGCAGCACCCTAGCGGGGGGGCCAGTCGAGCAGTACTTC
cdr3_aa: CASSTLAGGPVEQYF

clone_size: -
v_call: TRBV9
d_call: TRBD1
j_call: TRBJ2-5
cdr3_nt: TGTGCCAGCAGCCCCAATGACAGGGGACCCCCTTGGGAGACCCAGTACTTC
cdr3_aa: CASSPNDRGPPWETQYF

clone_size: -
v_call: TRBV4-3
d_call: -
j_call: TRBJ2-5
cdr3_nt: TGCGCCAGCAGCCAAGATAGGGACACCAGAGAGACCCAGTACTTC
cdr3_aa: CASSQDRDTRETQYF

clone_size: -
v_call: TRBV24-1
d_call: TRBD2
j_call: TRBJ2-1
cdr3_nt: TGTGCCACCAGTGACCCCCGAGCGGGGGGCTACAATGAGCAGTTCTTC
cdr3_aa: CATSDPRAGGYNEQFF

clone_size: -
v_call: TRBV28
d_call: -
j_call: TRBJ1-5
cdr3_nt: TGTGCCAGCACCCTCAGTGGTCAGCCCCAGCATTTT
cdr3_aa: CASTLSGQPQHF

clone_size: -
v_call: TRBV19
d_call: -
j_call: TRBJ1-2
cdr3_nt: TGTGCCAGTAGTAGGGGGGGGACTAACTATGGCTACACCTTC
cdr3_aa: CASSRGGTNYGYTF

clone_size: -
v_call: TRBV15
d_call: TRBD1
j_call: TRBJ1-1
cdr3_nt: TGTGCCACCAGCAGAGACCTTGGGGACAGGGGCTTGAACACTGAAGCTTTCTTT
cdr3_aa: CATSRDLGDRGLNTEAFF

clone_size: -
v_call: TRBV19
d_call: TRBD1
j_call: TRBJ1-6
cdr3_nt: TGTGCCAGTAGTACCAAGGGACAGGGAAAAGGATCACCCCTCCACTTT
cdr3_aa: CASSTKGQGKGSPLHF

clone_size: -
v_call: TRBV4-3
d_call: -
j_call: TRBJ2-7
cdr3_nt: TGCGCCAGCAGCCAAGAAATGGCCTTCTCAAGCTACGAGCAGTACTTC
cdr3_aa: CASSQEMAFSSYEQYF

clone_size: -
v_call: TRBV18
d_call: -
j_call: TRBJ2-1
cdr3_nt: TGTGCCAGCTCACTGGGACAAAGGGGGAATGAGCAGTTCTTC
cdr3_aa: CASSLGQRGNEQFF

clone_size: -
v_call: TRBV9
d_call: -
j_call: TRBJ1-2
cdr3_nt: TGTGCCAGCAGCGTGCAGGGGTATGGCTACACCTTC
cdr3_aa: CASSVQGYGYTF

clone_size: -
v_call: TRBV5-6
d_call: -
j_call: TRBJ1-5
cdr3_nt: TGTGCCAGCAGCTTGGCCTCGGGTCGCAGCAATCAGCCCCAGCATTTT
cdr3_aa: CASSLASGRSNQPQHF

clone_size: few
v_call: TRBV7-8
d_call: -
j_call: TRBJ1-3
cdr3_nt: TGTGCCAGCAGCTCCTATAGAGGCCTCTCTGGAAACACCATATATTTT
cdr3_aa: CASSSYRGLSGNTIYF

clone_size: few
v_call: TRBV28
d_call: -
j_call: TRBJ1-5
cdr3_nt: TGTGCCAGCAGTCCACCGACCCGGGATCAGCCCCAGCATTTT
cdr3_aa: CASSPPTRDQPQHF

clone_size: -
v_call: TRBV25-1
d_call: TRBD2
j_call: TRBJ2-5
cdr3_nt: TGTGCCAGCAGCGCCCGCACAGGGACTAGCGGGGGCCAAGAGACCCAGTACTTC
cdr3_aa: CASSARTGTSGGQETQYF

clone_size: -
v_call: TRBV6-5
d_call: TRBD1
j_call: TRBJ1-1
cdr3_nt: TGTGCCAGCAGTCCGTCGACAGGGGCGTTAACTGAAGCTTTCTTT
cdr3_aa: CASSPSTGALTEAFF

clone_size: -
v_call: TRBV3-1/TRBV3-2
d_call: -
j_call: TRBJ1-1
cdr3_nt: TGTGCCAGCAGCCAGCGGACGGGATTTAGCACTGAAGCTTTCTTT
cdr3_aa: CASSQRTGFSTEAFF

clone_size: -
v_call: TRBV29-1
d_call: TRBD1
j_call: TRBJ2-2
cdr3_nt: TGCAGCGTTGAAGCTGCGGGACAGGGGCGGGACGGGGAGCTGTTTTTT
cdr3_aa: CSVEAAGQGRDGELFF

clone_size: -
v_call: TRBV5-1
d_call: -
j_call: TRBJ2-2
cdr3_nt: TGCGCCAGCAGCTTGGATGGGCGCGGGGAGCTGTTTTTT
cdr3_aa: CASSLDGRGELFF

clone_size: -
v_call: TRBV7-6
d_call: -
j_call: TRBJ2-5
cdr3_nt: TGTGCCAGCAGCTTAAAATCGGAGACCCAGTACTTC
cdr3_aa: CASSLKSETQYF

clone_size: -
v_call: TRBV9
d_call: -
j_call: TRBJ1-6
cdr3_nt: TGTGCCAGCAGCGTAGGCGGAGGGATAGGATATAATTCACCCCTCCACTTT
cdr3_aa: CASSVGGGIGYNSPLHF

clone_size: once
v_call: TRBV5-6
d_call: TRBD1
j_call: TRBJ2-7
cdr3_nt: TGTGCCAGCGTTTCGCAGGGGGATCTAAGGTACTACGAGCAGTACTTC
cdr3_aa: CASVSQGDLRYYEQYF

clone_size: -
v_call: TRBV6-5
d_call: -
j_call: TRBJ2-7
cdr3_nt: TGTGCCAGCAGTTACTCTTCCGGGCAGGGTTACGAGCAGTACTTC
cdr3_aa: CASSYSSGQGYEQYF

clone_size: few
v_call: TRBV28
d_call: -
j_call: TRBJ1-2
cdr3_nt: TGTGCCAGCGGTCACGGGAGCGCTAACTATGGCTACACCTTC
cdr3_aa: CASGHGSANYGYTF

clone_size: -
v_call: TRBV5-8
d_call: TRBD2
j_call: TRBJ2-2
cdr3_nt: TGTGCCAGCGCCACGCGGCGGGGGGGCAACGGGGAGCTGTTTTTT
cdr3_aa: CASATRRGGNGELFF

clone_size: -
v_call: TRBV19
d_call: -
j_call: TRBJ2-1
cdr3_nt: TGTGCCAGTAGTTTGAACAGGTACAATGAGCAGTTCTTC
cdr3_aa: CASSLNRYNEQFF

clone_size: -
v_call: TRBV11-3
d_call: TRBD2
j_call: TRBJ2-1
cdr3_nt: TGTGCCAGCAGCGCCGGGGGGGCCGGTGAGCAGTTCTTC
cdr3_aa: CASSAGGAGEQFF

clone_size: -
v_call: TRBV4-1
d_call: -
j_call: TRBJ2-5
cdr3_nt: TGCGCCAGCAGCCAACGGGGTGGCGAGACCCAGTACTTC
cdr3_aa: CASSQRGGETQYF

clone_size: -
v_call: TRBV6-5
d_call: TRBD2
j_call: TRBJ2-3
cdr3_nt: TGTGCCAGCAGTTACTCGGGCGGGGGGTTAACAGATACGCAGTATTTT
cdr3_aa: CASSYSGGGLTDTQYF

clone_size: few
v_call: TRBV10-2
d_call: -
j_call: TRBJ1-1
cdr3_nt: TGCGCCAGCACCCCGGGAGGGAGAGGAACTGAAGCTTTCTTT
cdr3_aa: CASTPGGRGTEAFF

clone_size: few
v_call: TRBV6-1
d_call: -
j_call: TRBJ1-2
cdr3_nt: TGTGCCAGCAGTGGACCCCAGCGCTATGGCTACACCTTC
cdr3_aa: CASSGPQRYGYTF

clone_size: -
v_call: TRBV25-1
d_call: -
j_call: TRBJ1-1
cdr3_nt: TGTGCCAGCAGTGAAACCCCCGCTGACAGCCTGAACACTGAAGCTTTCTTT
cdr3_aa: CASSETPADSLNTEAFF

clone_size: many
v_call: TRBV18
d_call: TRBD2
j_call: TRBJ2-5
cdr3_nt: TGTGCCAGCTCACCCGGACTAGCGGGGGCGGGAGAGACCCAGTACTTC
cdr3_aa: CASSPGLAGAGETQYF

clone_size: -
v_call: TRBV10-2
d_call: TRBD2
j_call: TRBJ2-2
cdr3_nt: TGCGCCAGCAGCCGCGGGGGGCGCGTGACCGGGGAGCTGTTTTTT
cdr3_aa: CASSRGGRVTGELFF

clone_size: once
v_call: TRBV29-1
d_call: -
j_call: TRBJ2-7
cdr3_nt: TGCAGCGTTCCGGACAGTCAGTGGCTGTCTATATCCTACGAGCAGTACTTC
cdr3_aa: CSVPDSQWLSISYEQYF

clone_size: -
v_call: TRBV7-8
d_call: -
j_call: TRBJ2-1
cdr3_nt: TGTGCCAGCAGCTACACCAATGAGCAGTTCTTC
cdr3_aa: CASSYTNEQFF

clone_size: -
v_call: TRBV9
d_call: TRBD1
j_call: TRBJ2-5
cdr3_nt: TGTGCCAGCAGTCCAGGGGGCCCACGGGAGACCCAGTACTTC
cdr3_aa: CASSPGGPRETQYF

clone_size: -
v_call: TRBV13
d_call: TRBD1
j_call: TRBJ2-7
cdr3_nt: TGTGCCAGCAGCGAACTCCGGACAGGACCCTCCTACGAGCAGTACTTC
cdr3_aa: CASSELRTGPSYEQYF

clone_size: -
v_call: TRBV20-1
d_call: TRBD2
j_call: TRBJ2-5
cdr3_nt: TGCAGTGCTAGTGCAACTAGCGGGGGGGGCCTCCAAGAGACCCAGTACTTC
cdr3_aa: CSASATSGGGLQETQYF